Listed here is a single T cell receptor (beta chain). The antigen is undetermined. These data are taken from a study of T cells in localized non-small cell lung cancer. Broader study findings: A denser population of T cells in blood accompanied longer overall survival. Within adjacent lung there appeared a median around 60 of the top 100 tumor clones. Heterogeneity is still possible, as just one tumor region was sequenced. Measurement of T cell clonality placed uninvolved adjacent lung highest, above the level in tumor.

Germline V lookup: CDR1 GTSNPN, CDR2 SVGIG (reference sequence). J lost 3 bases, V lost 0 bases, and 4 bases had no gene match. This CDR3 region has 15 residues. The data were produced by immunoSEQ multiplex PCR, yet TCRdb's version contains in-frame clones alone and is incomplete. Of some 56,000 clones listed, about nine tenths are singletons. The J gene is TRBJ1-1, the V gene TRBV30; 10 nucleotides align to TRBD1. Sequenced here: peripheral blood, sampled before any cancer treatment. The sequence came from a woman between 35 and 75 years old with stage I lung adenocarcinoma. CDR3 DNA sequence: TGTGCCTGGAGTGTATGGGGGACAGGGGACACTGAAGCTTTCTTT. Amino acids: CAWSVWGTGDTEAFF.